The 19 T cell receptor beta chains presented below share a single source sample, sequenced in a study of blood T cell repertoires in COVID-19 (dated by TCRdb to 2020 to 2021). The method was the immunoSEQ multiplex PCR assay. The table comes from immuneACCESS by way of TCRdb, which keeps in-frame sequences with V and J called. Part of the clones is missing from these tables; in studies checked, under half for an unresolved V gene and the rest for unknown reasons. Within this sample are 40,000 to 50,000 clones, with 75% to 90% of them counted one time only. Around 8.5% of the sample rests with the top ten. The sample consisted of peripheral blood. These receptor sequences come from a man aged 25 to 40 with active or convalescent COVID-19.

The J gene is TRBJ2-1, the V gene TRBV9; D is undetermined. Deletions cut 2 bases from V and 4 bases from J, with 10 bases between. The germline gives CDR1 SGDLS, CDR2 YYNGEE. This CDR3 region has 14 residues. CDR3 coding DNA: TGTGCCAGCAGCGTTGACTCGAGATACAATGAGCAGTTCTTC. Its protein product is CASSVDSRYNEQFF. The entire variable domain, with the rest obtained from reference TRBV9 and TRBJ2-1, is as follows: DSGVTQTPKHLITATGQRVTLRCSPRSGDLSVYWYQQSLDQGLQFLIQYYNGEERAKGNILERFSAQQFPDLHSELNLSSLELGDSALYFCASSVDSRYNEQFFGPGTRLTVL.

The chain couples TRBV11-2 to TRBJ2-7; D gene ambiguous. Per the germline V gene, CDR1 is SGHAT and CDR2 is FQNNGV. The CDR3 runs 14 residues. Deletions cut 1 base from V and 5 bases from J, with 12 bases between. The CDR3 loop reads CASSLALLNHEQYF. For the CDR3, the DNA is TGTGCCAGCAGCTTAGCCCTATTGAACCACGAGCAGTACTTC.

V gene TRBV5-8 combines with J gene TRBJ1-2; possibly TRBD1 for D (5 bases). V lost 4 bases, J lost 7 bases, and 14 bases lay in between. CDR3 length: 13 amino acids. From germline, CDR1 is SGHTS and CDR2 YDEGEE. The CDR3: CASSLTGGGGYTF. The CDR3 DNA reads TGTGCCAGCAGCCTAACAGGCGGCGGTGGCTACACCTTC.

The table lists this clone with a count of one. The chain combines TRBV5-1 with TRBJ2-3; possibly TRBD2 for D (5 bases). Deletions cut 1 base from V and 2 bases from J, with 11 bases between. Germline CDR1 is SGHRS and CDR2 is YFSETQ. There are 15 residues in the CDR3. The CDR3 coding sequence is TGCGCCAGCAGCTTGCCCCTCGGGGTCACAGATACGCAGTATTTT. Its translation is CASSLPLGVTDTQYF.

This sequence joins TRBV7-9 and TRBJ2-1, with 10 bases that match TRBD2. V shed 5 bases and J 3 bases; nucleotides not matched to a gene: 13. Germline V gives CDR1 SEHNR, CDR2 FQNEAQ (reference sequence). There are 18 residues in the CDR3. DNA of the CDR3: TGTGCCAGCAGCCTGGGACTAGCGAAAAAGGGCATCTACAATGAGCAGTTCTTC. This sequence encodes CASSLGLAKKGIYNEQFF.

This clone came up once. J is TRBJ1-1 and V is TRBV19; D gene unclear. The germline V gene encodes CDR1 LNHDA and CDR2 SQIVND (reference sequence). V lost 3 bases and J lost 1, with 6 bases in between. CDR3 size: 13 residues. The CDR3 sequence: CASSIKRNTEAFF. CDR3 in DNA: TGTGCCAGTAGTATTAAGAGGAACACTGAAGCTTTCTTT. Full variable domain (rest looked up from reference TRBV19 and TRBJ1-1): DGGITQSPKYLFRKEGQNVTLSCEQNLNHDAMYWYRQDPGQGLRLIYYSQIVNDFQKGDIAEGYSVSREKKESFPLTVTSAQKNPTAFYLCASSIKRNTEAFFGQGTRLTVV.

The V and J genes are TRBV11-3 and TRBJ1-1; D ambiguous. Germline V CDR1 and CDR2: SGHNT, YENEEA. The CDR3 runs 14 residues. Trimming pared 1 base from V and 0 bases from J, leaving 6 bases between. The CDR3 is CASSLAGLNTEAFF. As DNA, the CDR3 is TGTGCCAGCAGCTTAGCGGGGTTGAACACTGAAGCTTTCTTT.

The V call is TRBV18, the J call TRBJ1-1, with D possibly matching TRBD1 (6 bases). This CDR3 is built from 14 residues. Trimming shortened V by 1 base and J by 4 bases, and 10 bases separated the two germline ends. The germline V gene encodes CDR1 KGHSH and CDR2 LQKENI. In DNA form, the CDR3 reads TGTGCCAGCTCACCACACCCCAGGGGCACTGAAGCTTTCTTT. As protein: CASSPHPRGTEAFF.

The rearrangement links TRBV12-3 or TRBV12-4 to TRBJ1-4, with D hard to call. V was trimmed by 6 bases and J by 7 bases, leaving 12 bases between them. CDR3 length: 13 amino acids. In DNA, the CDR3 is TGTGCCAGCAGAAAGGGAGCGGCTGAAAAACTGTTTTTT. Translating it yields CASRKGAAEKLFF.

This CDR3 is CASSSLPGQGKVEQYF. The CDR3 DNA follows: TGTGCCAGCAGTTCGCTCCCGGGACAGGGGAAGGTCGAGCAGTACTTC. The rearrangement joins TRBV27 to TRBJ2-7; 10 bases agree with TRBD1. Germline CDR1 MNHEY, CDR2 SMNVEV (reference sequence). Losses at the gene ends were 4 bases for V and 6 bases for J; bases not matched to a gene: 12. This CDR3 is built from 16 residues.

The V gene is TRBV4-2, the J gene TRBJ2-1, with 8 bases matching TRBD2. From germline, CDR1 is LGHNA and CDR2 YNFKEQ. Unmatched junction bases numbered 1, after V lost 1 base and J lost 5 bases. The CDR3 has 14 residues. The CDR3 nucleotides are TGTGCCAGCAGCCAAGGGACTAGCAACAATGAGCAGTTCTTC. The encoded protein is CASSQGTSNNEQFF.

V is TRBV6-6 and J is TRBJ2-7, with D perhaps TRBD2 (6 bases). The CDR3 covers 14 residues. Germline CDR1 and CDR2: MNHNY and SVGAGI (reference sequence). V dropped 5 bases and J dropped 7 bases, with 18 bases sitting between them. The CDR3 sequence: CASSDSGVSGEQYV. As DNA, the CDR3 is TGTGCCAGCAGTGATTCGGGGGTCTCAGGGGAGCAGTACGTC.

This clone appeared once. The V call is TRBV6-5, the J call TRBJ1-4, with 9 bases that match TRBD1. Unmatched junction bases numbered 8, after V lost 7 bases and J lost 5 bases. Germline loops: CDR1 MNHEY, CDR2 SVGAGI. CDR3 length: 15 residues. CDR3 nucleotide sequence: TGTGCCAGCACTAATACCGGGACAGGGAATGAAAAACTGTTTTTT. This codes for CASTNTGTGNEKLFF.

This clone is termed large. The genes are TRBV4-1 and TRBJ2-1; 7 bases agree with TRBD2. Germline V gives CDR1 MGHRA, CDR2 YSYEKL. The CDR3 contains 15 residues. V lost 1 base and J lost 1; bases outside the gene matches: 1. CDR3 sequence: CASSQAAGSYNEQFF. In DNA, the CDR3 is TGCGCCAGCAGCCAAGCAGCGGGATCCTACAATGAGCAGTTCTTC.

The chain is built from TRBV30 and TRBJ2-1; TRBD1 aligns across 7 bases. This CDR3 is built from 13 residues. Germline lookup yields CDR1 GTSNPN and CDR2 SVGIG (reference sequence). J lost 6 bases, V lost 8 bases, and 10 bases had no gene match. The CDR3 region is CANNRGGRNEQFF. DNA of the CDR3: TGTGCCAATAACAGGGGTGGACGCAATGAGCAGTTCTTC.

This chain joins TRBV6-6 and TRBJ2-1; TRBD2 agrees at 12 bases. The CDR3 is 20 amino acids. V was clipped by 5 bases and J by 4 bases; unmatched bases: 18. The V gene's germline CDR1 is MNHNY and CDR2 SVGAGI (reference sequence). As DNA, the CDR3 is TGTGCCAGCAGTCCTACCCCTAGGACGACTAGCGGGAGTAATTACAATGAGCAGTTCTTC. It is translated as CASSPTPRTTSGSNYNEQFF.

The chain combines TRBV2 with TRBJ2-1, with TRBD2 matching over 7 bases. Germline assignment: CDR1 SNHLY and CDR2 FYNNEI. With V trimmed by 6 bases and J by 2 bases, 7 bases remained unmatched. The CDR3 has 15 residues. CDR3: CASRLAGPTYNEQFF. DNA for the CDR3: TGTGCCAGCAGATTAGCGGGCCCCACCTACAATGAGCAGTTCTTC. Using reference TRBV2 and TRBJ2-1 for the parts outside the CDR3, the full variable domain is EPEVTQTPSHQVTQMGQEVILRCVPISNHLYFYWYRQILGQKVEFLVSFYNNEISEKSEIFDDQFSVERPDGSNFTLKIRSTKLEDSAMYFCASRLAGPTYNEQFFGPGTRLTVL.

This clone was picked up one time. V usage is TRBV29-1 and J usage is TRBJ2-1; 11 nucleotides agree with TRBD2. The CDR3 is 14 amino acids. Looked up from germline, CDR1 is SQVTM and CDR2 is ANQGSEA. The trim removed 2 bases at V and 5 bases at J, leaving 2 bases unmatched. The CDR3 spells CSVETSGSNNEQFF. The DNA of the CDR3 is TGCAGCGTTGAAACTAGCGGGAGTAACAATGAGCAGTTCTTC.

This chain connects TRBV19 to TRBJ2-2; D is ambiguous. V shed 0 bases and J shed 6 bases, with 5 bases lying between them. The CDR3 sequence is 13 residues long. In germline, CDR1 is LNHDA, CDR2 SQIVND (reference sequence). The CDR3 DNA reads TGTGCCAGTAGTATAGATCGGTCCGGGGAGCTGTTTTTT. This gives the protein CASSIDRSGELFF.